This TCR beta chain was identified in a study of blood T cells in healthy people across ages. General observations from the study: Age showed a roughly linear inverse relationship with TCR beta diversity per million T cells.

Sample-barcoded 5' priming and a J-beta primer mix drove a second PCR of about 6 to 12 cycles. Every cDNA molecule carried a tag from a template-switch adaptor bearing 12 random nucleotides. TCRdb re-analysed the 5' RACE reads in MiXCR, keeping a single row per CDR3 protein. The sample contains 1.4 million to 1.5 million distinct CDR3 sequences, around two fifths of which appear only once. This clonotype showed up just a few times. Its antigen is currently unknown. The germline V and J ends were trimmed by 0 bases and 2 bases, with 12 bases remaining between them. This CDR3 contains 16 residues. Germline V gene sequence: CDR1 LGHDT, CDR2 YNNKEL (reference sequence).

This sequence originates from a young woman in good health. The material sequenced was blood. J is TRBJ2-3 and V is TRBV3-1; D gene ambiguous. The CDR3 sequence: CASSQEPFPFTDTQYF. The CDR3 region has the DNA TGTGCCAGCAGCCAAGAACCGTTTCCGTTCACAGATACGCAGTATTTT.